This TCR beta chain was profiled in a study of T-cell reconstitution after alpha-beta-depleted transplantation in children. This clonotype was seen at least ten times. The ends were cut back, 4 bases at V and 6 bases at J, with 9 bases in the middle. Germline CDR1 is MNHEY and CDR2 is SMNVEV (reference sequence). CDR3 length: 12 amino acids. Preparation of the TCRbeta library involved a method that used unique molecular identifiers. TCRdb processed the PCR reads anew with MiXCR; each CDR3 protein has one entry. The repertoire includes roughly 160,000 distinct CDR3 sequences, over 8.5% of them detected once, and 13% sits in the top ten.

Sequences were derived from PBMCs, sampled before TCRalphabeta/CD19-depleted stem cell transplant. The sequence derives from a boy aged 2 to 9 with acute myeloid leukemia, due to receive a stem cell transplant. The chain uses TRBV27 and TRBJ1-1, with D possibly TRBD1 on 5 matching bases. Written as DNA, the CDR3 is TGTGCCAGCAGTTCTATGGGGGCTGAAGCTTTCTTT. Its translation: CASSSMGAEAFF.